Included here is one TCR beta chain sequence, with context. The record originates from a study of T cell responses to AZD1222 COVID-19 vaccine. Clones were sequenced by immunoSEQ multiplex PCR, and TCRdb holds only the in-frame ones, with some missing. The sample holds more than 75,000 clones, about 89% seen once. The specimen comprised peripheral blood, sampled on day 0 of AZD1222 vaccination. The clonotype originates from an adult in good health.

For the CDR3, the DNA is TGTGCCAGCAGTTTGGGGCTAGACAGGGGAAGGGGGGATCAGCCCCAGCATTTT. It translates to CASSLGLDRGRGDQPQHF. The chain recombines TRBV7-9 with TRBJ1-5; TRBD1 matches at 8 bases. Unmatched junction bases numbered 18, after V lost 6 bases and J lost 5 bases. This CDR3 is 18 amino acids long. Germline assignment: CDR1 SEHNR and CDR2 FQNEAQ (reference sequence).